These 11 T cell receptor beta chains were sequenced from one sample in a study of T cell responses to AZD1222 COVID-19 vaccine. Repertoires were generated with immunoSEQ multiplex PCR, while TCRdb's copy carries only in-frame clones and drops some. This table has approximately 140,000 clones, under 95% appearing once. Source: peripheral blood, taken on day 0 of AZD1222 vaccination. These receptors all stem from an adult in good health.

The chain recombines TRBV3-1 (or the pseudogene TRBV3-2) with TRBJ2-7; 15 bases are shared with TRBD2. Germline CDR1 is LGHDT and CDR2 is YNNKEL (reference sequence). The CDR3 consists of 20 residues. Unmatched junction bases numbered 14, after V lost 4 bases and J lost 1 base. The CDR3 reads CASSPDPPGLAGGHSYEQYF. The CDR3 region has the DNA TGTGCCAGCAGCCCTGACCCACCGGGACTAGCGGGAGGTCATTCCTACGAGCAGTACTTC.

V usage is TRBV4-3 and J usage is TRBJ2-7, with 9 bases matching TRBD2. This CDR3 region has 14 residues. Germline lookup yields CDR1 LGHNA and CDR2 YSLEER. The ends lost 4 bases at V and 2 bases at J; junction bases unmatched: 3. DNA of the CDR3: TGCGCCAGCAGCCCCCAGCGGGGGGCCTACGAGCAGTACTTC. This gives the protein CASSPQRGAYEQYF.

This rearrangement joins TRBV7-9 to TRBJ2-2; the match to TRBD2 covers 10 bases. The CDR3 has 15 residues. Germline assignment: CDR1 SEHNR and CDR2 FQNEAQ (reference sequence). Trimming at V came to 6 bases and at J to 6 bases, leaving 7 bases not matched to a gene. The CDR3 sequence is CASSLAGALAGELFF. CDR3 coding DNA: TGTGCCAGCAGTCTAGCGGGAGCCCTCGCCGGGGAGCTGTTTTTT.

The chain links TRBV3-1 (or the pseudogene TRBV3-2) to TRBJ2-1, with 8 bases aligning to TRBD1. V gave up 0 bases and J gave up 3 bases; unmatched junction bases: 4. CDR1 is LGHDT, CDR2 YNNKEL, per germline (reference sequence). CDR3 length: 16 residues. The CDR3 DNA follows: TGTGCCAGCAGCCAAGACCCGGGACAGGACTACAATGAGCAGTTCTTC. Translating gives CASSQDPGQDYNEQFF.

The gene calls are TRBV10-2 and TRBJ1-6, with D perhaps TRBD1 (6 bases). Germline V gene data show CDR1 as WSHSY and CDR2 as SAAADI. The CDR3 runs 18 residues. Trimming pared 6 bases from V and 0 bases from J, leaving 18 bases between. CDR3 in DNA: TGCGCCAGCAGGGCGGACAGACCGACAAGCTCCTATAATTCACCCCTCCACTTT. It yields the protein CASRADRPTSSYNSPLHF.

CDR3 residues: CATSRAGLGYTF. In nucleotides, the CDR3 is TGTGCCACCAGCAGAGCTGGGCTTGGCTACACCTTC. This chain links TRBV15 with TRBJ1-2; D call uncertain. CDR3 length equals 12 residues. The germline V and J ends were trimmed by 1 base and 7 bases, with 7 bases remaining between them. Germline CDR1 and CDR2: LNHNV and YYDKDF (reference sequence).

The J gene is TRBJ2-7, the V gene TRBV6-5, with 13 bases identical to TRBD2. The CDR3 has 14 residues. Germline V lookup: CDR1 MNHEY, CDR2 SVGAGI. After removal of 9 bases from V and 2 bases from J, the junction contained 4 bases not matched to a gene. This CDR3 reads CASSTSGRAYEQYF. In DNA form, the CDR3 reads TGTGCCAGTTCCACTAGCGGGAGGGCCTACGAGCAGTACTTC.

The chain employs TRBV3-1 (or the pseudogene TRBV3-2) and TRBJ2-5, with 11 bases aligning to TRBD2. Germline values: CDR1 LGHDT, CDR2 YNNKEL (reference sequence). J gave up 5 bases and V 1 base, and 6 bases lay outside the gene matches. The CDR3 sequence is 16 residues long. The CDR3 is CASSQVLLAGGETQYF. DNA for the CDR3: TGTGCCAGCAGCCAAGTCCTGCTAGCGGGAGGCGAGACCCAGTACTTC.

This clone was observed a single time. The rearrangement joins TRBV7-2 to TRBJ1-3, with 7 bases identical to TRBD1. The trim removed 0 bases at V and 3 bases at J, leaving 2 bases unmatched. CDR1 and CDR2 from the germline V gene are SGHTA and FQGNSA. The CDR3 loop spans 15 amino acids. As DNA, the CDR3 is TGTGCCAGCAGCTTAGCGGCAGGGGGTGGAAACACCATATATTTT. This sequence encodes CASSLAAGGGNTIYF.

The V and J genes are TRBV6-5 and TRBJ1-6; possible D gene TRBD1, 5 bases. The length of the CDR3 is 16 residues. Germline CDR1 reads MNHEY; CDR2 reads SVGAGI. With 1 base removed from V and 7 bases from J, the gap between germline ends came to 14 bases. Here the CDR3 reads CASSYYAGTGNSPLHF. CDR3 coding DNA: TGTGCCAGCAGTTACTACGCCGGGACGGGGAATTCACCCCTCCACTTT.

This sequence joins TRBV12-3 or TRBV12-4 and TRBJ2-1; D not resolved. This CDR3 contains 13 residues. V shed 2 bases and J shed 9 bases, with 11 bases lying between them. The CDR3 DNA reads TGTGCCAGCAGTTTAACACCCCACGTTGAGCAGTTCTTC. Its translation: CASSLTPHVEQFF.